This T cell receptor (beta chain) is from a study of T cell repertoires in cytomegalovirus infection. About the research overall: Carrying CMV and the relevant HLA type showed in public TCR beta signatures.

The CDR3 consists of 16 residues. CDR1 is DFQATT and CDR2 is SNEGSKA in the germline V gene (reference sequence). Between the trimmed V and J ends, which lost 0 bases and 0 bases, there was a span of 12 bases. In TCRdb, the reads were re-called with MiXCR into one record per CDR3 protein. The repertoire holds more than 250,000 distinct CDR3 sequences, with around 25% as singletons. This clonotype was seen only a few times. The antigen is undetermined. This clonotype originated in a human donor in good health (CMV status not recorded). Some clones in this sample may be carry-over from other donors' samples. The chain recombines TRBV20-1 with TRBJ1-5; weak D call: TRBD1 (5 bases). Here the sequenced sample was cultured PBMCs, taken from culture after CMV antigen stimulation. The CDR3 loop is CSARDRGVGSNQPQHF. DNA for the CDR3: TGCAGTGCTAGAGATCGGGGGGTAGGTAGCAATCAGCCCCAGCATTTT.